What follows are 4 T cell receptor beta chains derived from one specimen sequenced in a study of Graves' ophthalmopathy and Graves' hyperthyroidism. RNA transcripts were the source from which TCR beta CDR3 regions were amplified. An initial RT-PCR round employing HTBI primers preceded a second-round multiplex PCR. TCRdb redid the calling of the multiplex PCR reads with MiXCR, one entry per CDR3 protein. The table records 680,000 or so distinct CDR3 sequences, 22% of them present only once. Sequencing was done on a sample of peripheral blood. The receptors here all came from a young woman with stable Graves' hyperthyroidism. Some clones in this sample may be carry-over from other donors' samples.

J is TRBJ2-7 and V is TRBV12-3 or TRBV12-4, with D possibly TRBD1 on 6 matching bases. CDR3 length: 14 residues. Deletions cut 3 bases from V and 5 bases from J, with 14 bases between. As DNA, the CDR3 is TGTGCCAGCAGTTTGGGGGCGTCTTGGGACGAGCAGTACTTC. Residues: CASSLGASWDEQYF.

The table lists this clonotype with many counts. V gene TRBV4-1 combines with J gene TRBJ1-2; TRBD1 might be the D (6 bases). The CDR3 covers 14 residues. Trimming pared 4 bases from V and 4 bases from J, leaving 13 bases between. Germline assignment: CDR1 MGHRA and CDR2 YSYEKL. The CDR3: CASSPTAGAYGYTF. CDR3 in DNA: TGCGCCAGCAGCCCTACAGCAGGGGCCTATGGCTACACCTTC.

Many counts were recorded for this clonotype. The chain recombines TRBV5-6 with TRBJ1-2; 7 bases align to TRBD1. The CDR3 runs 15 residues. Trimming at V came to 4 bases and at J to 8 bases, leaving 14 bases not matched to a gene. Germline lookup yields CDR1 SGHDT and CDR2 YYEEEE. The CDR3 loop reads CASSTDHYRGGGYTF. The DNA of the CDR3 is TGTGCCAGCAGCACCGATCATTACAGGGGAGGAGGCTACACCTTC.

This rearrangement joins TRBV27 to TRBJ1-2; no clear D. V was shortened by 4 bases and J by 7 bases, with 16 bases between the two germline ends. The CDR3 has 14 residues. Looked up from germline, CDR1 is MNHEY and CDR2 is SMNVEV (reference sequence). The chain's CDR3 is CASSSGGLPGGYTF. CDR3 in DNA: TGTGCCAGCAGTTCGGGCGGCCTACCGGGTGGCTACACCTTC.